A single sample is the source of the 8 T cell receptor beta chains below, sequenced in a study of cytomegalovirus exposure and HLA in healthy donors. Amplification used 60 Vbeta primers and 13 Jbeta primers. Method: immunoSEQ multiplex PCR; TCRdb's copy keeps in-frame clones and lacks some. Counted here are around 80,000 clones, 70% to 80% occurring once; the ten biggest clones make up under 10%. Input material: PBMCs. The receptor set was obtained from a man aged 40-49 years in good health and CMV-seropositive.

The chain employs TRBV5-6 and TRBJ1-2, with TRBD1 matching 7 bases. After removal of 0 bases from V and 7 bases from J, the junction contained 9 bases not matched to a gene. The CDR3 has 15 residues. CDR1 and CDR2 (germline): SGHDT, YYEEEE. CDR3 loop: CASSLGWSQGGGYTF. As DNA, the CDR3 is TGTGCCAGCAGCTTGGGTTGGTCCCAGGGGGGTGGCTACACCTTC.

The chain uses TRBV7-9 and TRBJ2-1; 9 bases agree with TRBD1. V lost 3 bases to trimming and J lost 1 base; unmatched junction nucleotides: 1. CDR1 SEHNR and CDR2 FQNEAQ come from the germline V gene (reference sequence). This CDR3 has 15 residues. The CDR3 here is CASSFGTGSYNEQFF. DNA of the CDR3: TGTGCCAGCAGCTTTGGGACAGGGTCCTACAATGAGCAGTTCTTC. Based on the CDR3 plus reference TRBV7-9 and TRBJ2-1, the full variable domain is DTGVSQNPRHKITKRGQNVTFRCDPISEHNRLYWYRQTLGQGPEFLTYFQNEAQLEKSRLLSDRFSAERPKGSFSTLEIQRTEQGDSAMYLCASSFGTGSYNEQFFGPGTRLTVL.

This clone has just a few counts. The genes are TRBV28 and TRBJ2-5, with D maybe TRBD1 (5 bases). This CDR3 spans 15 amino acids. Per the germline V gene, CDR1 is MDHEN and CDR2 is SYDVKM. The germline V and J ends were trimmed by 5 bases and 1 base, with 14 bases remaining between them. The CDR3 bases are TGTGCCAGCAGTCCTCCCCAGGGTCGCCAAGAGACCCAGTACTTC. Its translation: CASSPPQGRQETQYF.

The chain links TRBV19 to TRBJ1-5; D uncertain. The CDR3 runs to 12 residues. V gave up 6 bases and J gave up 2 bases, with 5 bases separating them. CDR1 is LNHDA and CDR2 is SQIVND in the germline V gene (reference sequence). The CDR3 loop is CASRTGNQPQHF. Written as DNA, the CDR3 is TGTGCCAGTAGAACAGGCAATCAGCCCCAGCATTTT.

The CDR3 DNA follows: TGTGCCAGCAGCGATTTACAGGGGATCTCTGGAAACACCATATATTTT. This encodes CASSDLQGISGNTIYF. The chain joins TRBV7-6 to TRBJ1-3; 7 bases are shared with TRBD1. The CDR3 sequence is 16 residues long. V lost 5 bases, J lost 0 bases, and 7 bases stayed unmatched. The germline CDR1 and CDR2 sequences are SGHVS and FNYEAQ.

V and J are TRBV28 and TRBJ2-7; TRBD2 is a possible D gene (5 bases). This CDR3 region has 15 residues. Germline V CDR1 and CDR2: MDHEN, SYDVKM. V lost 7 bases, J lost 1 base, and 17 bases lay in between. The CDR3 sequence: CASTVGVGGSYEQYF. CDR3 in DNA: TGTGCCAGCACCGTGGGAGTCGGCGGATCCTACGAGCAGTACTTC.

This chain joins TRBV14 and TRBJ2-2, with 12 bases lining up with TRBD2. Germline loops: CDR1 SGHDN, CDR2 FVKESK. The CDR3 runs to 21 residues. V shed 4 bases and J 3 bases; nucleotides not matched to a gene: 18. CDR3 amino acids: CASSLRLAGVYELRDTGELFF. CDR3 bases: TGTGCCAGCAGCCTCCGACTAGCGGGAGTGTACGAACTGCGAGACACCGGGGAGCTGTTTTTT.

The CDR3 bases are TGTGCCAGCAGCTTAGCGGTGGGACAGGGGTACAATGAGCAGTTCTTC. As protein: CASSLAVGQGYNEQFF. This chain links TRBV7-9 with TRBJ2-1; 10 nucleotides align to TRBD1. With 0 bases clipped from V and 4 bases from J, the junction kept 3 bases outside the gene matches. The germline V gene has CDR1 SEHNR and CDR2 FQNEAQ (reference sequence). The CDR3 extends over 16 amino acids.